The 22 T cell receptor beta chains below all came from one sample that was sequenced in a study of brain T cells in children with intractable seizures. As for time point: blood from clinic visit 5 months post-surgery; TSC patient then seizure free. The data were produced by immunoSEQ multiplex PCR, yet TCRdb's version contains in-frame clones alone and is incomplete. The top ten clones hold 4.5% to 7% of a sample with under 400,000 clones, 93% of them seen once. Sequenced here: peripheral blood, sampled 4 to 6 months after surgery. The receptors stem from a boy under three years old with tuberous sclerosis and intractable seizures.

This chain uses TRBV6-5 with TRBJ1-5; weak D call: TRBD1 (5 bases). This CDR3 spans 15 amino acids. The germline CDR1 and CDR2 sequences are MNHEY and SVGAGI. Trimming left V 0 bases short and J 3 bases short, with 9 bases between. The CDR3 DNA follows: TGTGCCAGCAGTTACTCGGGCAGGGTCAATCAGCCCCAGCATTTT. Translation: CASSYSGRVNQPQHF.

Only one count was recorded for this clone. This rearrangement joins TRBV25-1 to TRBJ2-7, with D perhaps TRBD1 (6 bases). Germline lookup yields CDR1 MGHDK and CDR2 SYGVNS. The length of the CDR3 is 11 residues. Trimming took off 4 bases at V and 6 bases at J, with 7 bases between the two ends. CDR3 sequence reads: CASSVRGEQYF. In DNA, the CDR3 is TGTGCCAGCAGTGTCAGGGGCGAGCAGTACTTC.

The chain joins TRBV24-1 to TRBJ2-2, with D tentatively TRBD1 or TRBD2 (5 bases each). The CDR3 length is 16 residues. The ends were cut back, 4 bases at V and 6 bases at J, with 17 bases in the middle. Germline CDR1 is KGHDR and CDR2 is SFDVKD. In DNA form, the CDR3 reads TGTGCCACCAGTGACCCTTTTGGGATGGGGGCCGGGGAGCTGTTTTTT. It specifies CATSDPFGMGAGELFF.

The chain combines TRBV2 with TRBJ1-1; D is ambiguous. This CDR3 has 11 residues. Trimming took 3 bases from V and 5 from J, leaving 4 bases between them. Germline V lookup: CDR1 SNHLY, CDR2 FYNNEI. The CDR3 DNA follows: TGTGCCAGCAGTGAGCGGACTGAAGCTTTCTTT. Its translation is CASSERTEAFF.

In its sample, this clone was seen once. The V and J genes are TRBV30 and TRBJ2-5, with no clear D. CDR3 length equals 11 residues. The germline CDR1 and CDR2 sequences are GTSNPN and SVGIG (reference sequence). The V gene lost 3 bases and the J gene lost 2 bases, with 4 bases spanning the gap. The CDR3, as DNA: TGTGCCTGGAGCGATCAAGAGACCCAGTACTTC. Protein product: CAWSDQETQYF.

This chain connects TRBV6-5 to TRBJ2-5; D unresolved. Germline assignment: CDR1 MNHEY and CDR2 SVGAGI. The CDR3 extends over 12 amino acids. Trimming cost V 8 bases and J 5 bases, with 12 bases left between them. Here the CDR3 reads CASCQARETQYF. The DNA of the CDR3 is TGTGCCAGCTGCCAGGCTAGGGAGACCCAGTACTTC.

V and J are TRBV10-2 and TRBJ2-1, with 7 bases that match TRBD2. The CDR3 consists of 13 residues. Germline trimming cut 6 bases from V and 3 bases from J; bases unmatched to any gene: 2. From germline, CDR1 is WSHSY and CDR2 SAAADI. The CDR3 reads CASSRTSYNEQFF. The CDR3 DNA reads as TGCGCCAGCAGCCGGACTAGCTACAATGAGCAGTTCTTC.

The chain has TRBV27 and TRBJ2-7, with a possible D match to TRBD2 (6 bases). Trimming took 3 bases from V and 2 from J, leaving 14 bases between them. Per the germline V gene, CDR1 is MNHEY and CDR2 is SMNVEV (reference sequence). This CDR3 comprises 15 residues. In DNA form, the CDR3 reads TGTGCCAGCAGTTTTTTCAACGGGGGACCCTACGAGCAGTACTTC. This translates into CASSFFNGGPYEQYF.

The DNA for the CDR3 is TGCGCCAGCAGCGATGGACTAGCAGACACAGATACGCAGTATTTT. It is translated as CASSDGLADTDTQYF. The chain links TRBV5-1 to TRBJ2-3, with TRBD2 matching over 8 bases. The CDR3 totals 15 residues. Trimming took 4 bases from V and 2 from J; bases not matched to a gene: 6. The germline V gene encodes CDR1 SGHRS and CDR2 YFSETQ. The whole variable domain, filled in from reference TRBV5-1 and TRBJ2-3, reads KAGVTQTPRYLIKTRGQQVTLSCSPISGHRSVSWYQQTPGQGLQFLFEYFSETQRNKGNFPGRFSGRQFSNSRSEMNVSTLELGDSALYLCASSDGLADTDTQYFGPGTRLTVL.

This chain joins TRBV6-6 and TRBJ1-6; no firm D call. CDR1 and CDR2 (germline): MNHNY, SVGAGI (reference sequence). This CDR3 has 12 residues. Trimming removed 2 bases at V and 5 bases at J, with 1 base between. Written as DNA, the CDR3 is TGTGCCAGCAGTTACGATAATTCACCCCTCCACTTT. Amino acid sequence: CASSYDNSPLHF.

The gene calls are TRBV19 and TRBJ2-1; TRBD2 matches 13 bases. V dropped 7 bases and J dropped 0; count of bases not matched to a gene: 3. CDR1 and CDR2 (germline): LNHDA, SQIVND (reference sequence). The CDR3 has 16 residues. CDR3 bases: TGTGCCAGTAAGACTAGCGGGGGGAGCTCCTACAATGAGCAGTTCTTC. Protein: CASKTSGGSSYNEQFF.

DNA of the CDR3: TGCGCCAGCAGCCCCCGGATATCTGGGGCCAACGTCCTGACTTTC. Translated: CASSPRISGANVLTF. V and J are TRBV4-1 and TRBJ2-6; D is ambiguous. Germline V gene data show CDR1 as MGHRA and CDR2 as YSYEKL. The CDR3 covers 15 residues. The V end lost 4 bases, the J end lost 1 base, and 8 bases lay between the germline ends.

The DNA for the CDR3 is TGTGCCAGCAGCTTTCCCGACGAACGACCCCACTCCTACGAGCAGTACTTC. Its protein product is CASSFPDERPHSYEQYF. The rearrangement joins TRBV11-2 to TRBJ2-7; D is uncertain. Per the germline V gene, CDR1 is SGHAT and CDR2 is FQNNGV. The V end was cut by 3 bases, the J end by 0 bases, with 18 bases between. There are 17 residues in the CDR3.

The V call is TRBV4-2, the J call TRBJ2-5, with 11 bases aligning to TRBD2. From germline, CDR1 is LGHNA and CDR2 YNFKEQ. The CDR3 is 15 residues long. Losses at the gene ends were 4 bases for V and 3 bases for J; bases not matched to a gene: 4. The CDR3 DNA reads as TGTGCCAGCAGCCCCTCACTAGCGGGAGAAGAGACCCAGTACTTC. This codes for CASSPSLAGEETQYF.

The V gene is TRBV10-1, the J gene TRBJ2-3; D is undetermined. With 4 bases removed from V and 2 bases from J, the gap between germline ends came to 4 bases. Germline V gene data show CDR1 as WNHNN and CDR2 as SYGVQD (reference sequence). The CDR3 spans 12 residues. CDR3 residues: CASSGYTDTQYF. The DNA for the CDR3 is TGCGCCAGCAGTGGGTACACAGATACGCAGTATTTT.

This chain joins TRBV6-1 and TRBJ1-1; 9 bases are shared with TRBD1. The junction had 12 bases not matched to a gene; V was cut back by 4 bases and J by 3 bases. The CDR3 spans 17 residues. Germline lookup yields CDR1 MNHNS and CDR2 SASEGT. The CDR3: CASSGKAWDREDTEAFF. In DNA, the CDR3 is TGTGCCAGCAGTGGGAAAGCCTGGGACAGGGAGGACACTGAAGCTTTCTTT.

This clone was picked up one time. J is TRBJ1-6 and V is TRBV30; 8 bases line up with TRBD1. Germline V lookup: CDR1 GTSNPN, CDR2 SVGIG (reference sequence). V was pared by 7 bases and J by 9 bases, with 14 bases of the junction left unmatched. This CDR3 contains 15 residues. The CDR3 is CASGSETGVSSPLHF. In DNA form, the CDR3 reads TGTGCCTCCGGGTCGGAGACAGGGGTGAGTTCACCCCTCCACTTT.

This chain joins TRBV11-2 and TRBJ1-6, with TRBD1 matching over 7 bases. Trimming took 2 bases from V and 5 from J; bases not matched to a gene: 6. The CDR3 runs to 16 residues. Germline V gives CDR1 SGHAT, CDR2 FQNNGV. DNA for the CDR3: TGTGCCAGCAGCTTAAGGACAGGATTGGATAATTCACCCCTCCACTTT. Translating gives CASSLRTGLDNSPLHF. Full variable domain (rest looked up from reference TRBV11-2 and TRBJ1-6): EAGVAQSPRYKIIEKRQSVAFWCNPISGHATLYWYQQILGQGPKLLIQFQNNGVVDDSQLPKDRFSAERLKGVDSTLKIQPAKLEDSAVYLCASSLRTGLDNSPLHFGNGTRLTVT.

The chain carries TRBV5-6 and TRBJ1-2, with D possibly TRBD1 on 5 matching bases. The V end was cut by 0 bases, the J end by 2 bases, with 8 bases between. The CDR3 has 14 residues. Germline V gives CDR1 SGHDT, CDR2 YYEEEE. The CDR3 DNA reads TGTGCCAGCAGCTTGGGGTGGACAAACTATGGCTACACCTTC. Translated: CASSLGWTNYGYTF.

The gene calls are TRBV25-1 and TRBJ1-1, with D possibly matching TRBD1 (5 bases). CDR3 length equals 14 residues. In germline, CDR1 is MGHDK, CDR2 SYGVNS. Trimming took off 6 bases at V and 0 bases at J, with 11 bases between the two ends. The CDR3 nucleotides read TGTGCCAGCAGATCTGGGACGGTGAACACTGAAGCTTTCTTT. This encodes CASRSGTVNTEAFF.

Here the CDR3 reads CASSLVAARGYHPPLHF. CDR3 sequence (DNA): TGTGCCAGCAGCTTAGTCGCGGCCCGGGGGTATCATCCACCCCTCCACTTT. The rearrangement uses TRBV11-3 and TRBJ1-6; possible D gene TRBD1, 5 bases. Trimming removed 1 base from V and 11 bases from J, with 21 bases in between. The CDR3 is made up of 17 amino acids. CDR1 and CDR2 from the germline V gene are SGHNT and YENEEA.

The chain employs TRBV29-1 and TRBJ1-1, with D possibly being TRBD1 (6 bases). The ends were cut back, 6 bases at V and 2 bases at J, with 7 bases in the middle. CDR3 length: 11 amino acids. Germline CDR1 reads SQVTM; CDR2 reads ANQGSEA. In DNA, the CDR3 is TGCAGCGTGACAGGAAACACTGAAGCTTTCTTT. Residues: CSVTGNTEAFF.